The 2 T cell receptor beta chains presented below share a single source sample, sequenced in a study of patients and donors after allogeneic stem cell transplantation. TCRdb itself ran the RT-PCR reads through MiXCR, one entry per CDR3 protein. The sample yields about 410,000 distinct CDR3 sequences, 16% seen once. Sequencing input: blood, either unsorted or a sorted T cell fraction (not recorded which). These receptors were taken from a human donor who was either an allogeneic HSCT recipient or a stem cell or donor lymphocyte infusion donor (not recorded which). It is not recorded whose cells these are; they may come from a transplant donor.

This clonotype was counted ten times or more. V and J are TRBV9 and TRBJ2-7, with unresolved D. Germline values: CDR1 SGDLS, CDR2 YYNGEE. The CDR3 length is 13 residues. Deletions cut 0 bases from V and 5 bases from J, with 9 bases between. The DNA of the CDR3 is TGTGCCAGCAGCGTAGACCCGACGGACGAGCAGTACTTC. The encoded protein is CASSVDPTDEQYF.

This clonotype was picked up a small number of times. The gene calls are TRBV10-3 and TRBJ1-1; unclear D gene. Germline V gives CDR1 ENHRY, CDR2 SYGVKD. Trimming pared 9 bases from V and 1 base from J, leaving 12 bases between. CDR3 length equals 13 residues. CDR3 nucleotides: TGTGCCATTCAACGGGAGGGGAACACTGAAGCTTTCTTT. Its translation: CAIQREGNTEAFF.